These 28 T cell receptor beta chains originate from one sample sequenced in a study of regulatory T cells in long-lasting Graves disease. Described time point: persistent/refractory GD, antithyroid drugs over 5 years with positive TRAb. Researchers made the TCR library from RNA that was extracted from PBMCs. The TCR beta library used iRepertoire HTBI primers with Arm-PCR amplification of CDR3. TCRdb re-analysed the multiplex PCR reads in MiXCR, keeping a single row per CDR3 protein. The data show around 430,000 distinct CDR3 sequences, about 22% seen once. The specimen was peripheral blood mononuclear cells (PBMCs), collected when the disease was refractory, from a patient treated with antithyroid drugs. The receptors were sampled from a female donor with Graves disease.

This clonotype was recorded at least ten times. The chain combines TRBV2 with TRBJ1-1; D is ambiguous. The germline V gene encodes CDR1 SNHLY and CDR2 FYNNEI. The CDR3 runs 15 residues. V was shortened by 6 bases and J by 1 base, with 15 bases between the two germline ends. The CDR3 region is CASRIRLQPNTEAFF. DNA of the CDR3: TGTGCCAGCAGGATTCGGTTACAGCCGAACACTGAAGCTTTCTTT.

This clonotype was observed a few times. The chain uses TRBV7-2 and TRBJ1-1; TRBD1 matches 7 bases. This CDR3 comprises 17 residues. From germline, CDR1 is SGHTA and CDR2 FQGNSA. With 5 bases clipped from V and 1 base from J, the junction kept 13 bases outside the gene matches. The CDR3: CASSPKGTGQTNTEAFF. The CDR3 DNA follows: TGTGCCAGCAGCCCTAAAGGTACGGGACAGACGAACACTGAAGCTTTCTTT.

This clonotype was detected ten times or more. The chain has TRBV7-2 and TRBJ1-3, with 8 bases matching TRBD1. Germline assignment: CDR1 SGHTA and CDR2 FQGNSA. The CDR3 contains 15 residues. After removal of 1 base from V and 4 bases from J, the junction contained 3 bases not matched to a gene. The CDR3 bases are TGTGCCAGCAGCTTAGTGACAGGGGCCGGAAACACCATATATTTT. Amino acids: CASSLVTGAGNTIYF.

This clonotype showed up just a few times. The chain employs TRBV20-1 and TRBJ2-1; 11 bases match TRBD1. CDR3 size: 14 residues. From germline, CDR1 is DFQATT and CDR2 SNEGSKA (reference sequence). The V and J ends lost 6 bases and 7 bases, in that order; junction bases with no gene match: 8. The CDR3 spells CSANGQGAGNEQFF. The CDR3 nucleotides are TGCAGTGCCAACGGACAGGGGGCGGGGAATGAGCAGTTCTTC.

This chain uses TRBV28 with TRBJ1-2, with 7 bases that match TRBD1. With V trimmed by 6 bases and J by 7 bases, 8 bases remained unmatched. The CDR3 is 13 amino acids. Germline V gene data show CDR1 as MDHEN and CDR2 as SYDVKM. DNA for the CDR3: TGTGCCAGCAGCCCCCAGACAGGGAGTGGCTACACCTTC. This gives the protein CASSPQTGSGYTF.

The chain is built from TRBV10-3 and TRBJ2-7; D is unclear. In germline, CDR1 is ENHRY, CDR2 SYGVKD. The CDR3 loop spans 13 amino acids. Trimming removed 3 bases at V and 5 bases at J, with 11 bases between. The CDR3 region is CAISEKPPDEQYF. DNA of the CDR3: TGTGCCATCAGTGAAAAGCCCCCAGACGAGCAGTACTTC.

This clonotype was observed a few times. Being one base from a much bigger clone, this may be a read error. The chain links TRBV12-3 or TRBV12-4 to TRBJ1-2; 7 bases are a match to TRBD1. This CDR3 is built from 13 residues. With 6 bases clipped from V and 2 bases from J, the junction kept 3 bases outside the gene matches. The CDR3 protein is CASSAGQNYGYTF. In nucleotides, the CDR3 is TGTGCCAGCAGCGCGGGACAGAACTATGGCTACACCTTC.

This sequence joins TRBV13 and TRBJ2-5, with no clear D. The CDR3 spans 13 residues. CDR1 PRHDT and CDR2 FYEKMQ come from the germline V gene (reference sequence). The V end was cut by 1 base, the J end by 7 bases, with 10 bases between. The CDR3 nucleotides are TGTGCCAGCAGCTTAGCGGAAGTAGGGACCCAGTACTTC. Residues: CASSLAEVGTQYF.

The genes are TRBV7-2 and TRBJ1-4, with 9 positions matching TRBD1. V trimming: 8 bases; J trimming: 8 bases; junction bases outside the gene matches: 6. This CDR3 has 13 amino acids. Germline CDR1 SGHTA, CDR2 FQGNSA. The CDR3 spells CASLGQGSEKLFF. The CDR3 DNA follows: TGTGCCAGCCTTGGACAGGGGAGCGAAAAACTGTTTTTT. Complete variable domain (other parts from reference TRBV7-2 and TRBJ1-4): GAGVSQSPSNKVTEKGKDVELRCDPISGHTALYWYRQSLGQGLEFLIYFQGNSAPDKSGLPSDRFSAERTGGSVSTLTIQRTQQEDSAVYLCASLGQGSEKLFFGSGTQLSVL.

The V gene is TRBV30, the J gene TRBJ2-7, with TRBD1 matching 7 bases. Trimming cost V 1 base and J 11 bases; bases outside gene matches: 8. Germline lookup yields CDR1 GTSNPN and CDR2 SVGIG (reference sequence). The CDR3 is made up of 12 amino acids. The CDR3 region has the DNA TGTGCCTGGAGTGCCACCAGGGGGTTGGAGTACTTC. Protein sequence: CAWSATRGLEYF.

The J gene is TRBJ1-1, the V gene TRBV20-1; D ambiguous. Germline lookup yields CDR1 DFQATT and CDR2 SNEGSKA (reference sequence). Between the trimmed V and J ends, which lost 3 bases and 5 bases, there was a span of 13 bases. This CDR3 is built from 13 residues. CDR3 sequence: CSASPGAGTEAFF. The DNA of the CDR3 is TGCAGTGCTAGCCCCGGTGCTGGGACTGAAGCTTTCTTT.

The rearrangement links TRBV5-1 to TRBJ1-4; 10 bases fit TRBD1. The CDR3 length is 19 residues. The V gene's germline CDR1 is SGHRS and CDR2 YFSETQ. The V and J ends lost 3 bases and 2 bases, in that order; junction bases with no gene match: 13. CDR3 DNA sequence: TGCGCCAGCAGCTCCCGGGACAGGGGTCTCAGAGGGACTAATGAAAAACTGTTTTTT. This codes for CASSSRDRGLRGTNEKLFF.

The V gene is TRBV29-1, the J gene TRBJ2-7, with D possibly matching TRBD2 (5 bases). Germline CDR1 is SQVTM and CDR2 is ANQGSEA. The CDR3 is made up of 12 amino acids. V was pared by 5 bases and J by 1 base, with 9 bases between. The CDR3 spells CSVNTGSYEQYF. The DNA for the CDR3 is TGCAGCGTTAATACGGGGTCCTACGAGCAGTACTTC.

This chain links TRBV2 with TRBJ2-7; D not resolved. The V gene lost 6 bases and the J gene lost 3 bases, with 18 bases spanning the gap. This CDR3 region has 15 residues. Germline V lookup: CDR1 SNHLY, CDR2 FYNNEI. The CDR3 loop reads CASSLNGLSHYEQYF. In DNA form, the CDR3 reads TGTGCCAGCAGCCTAAACGGGCTATCCCACTACGAGCAGTACTTC.

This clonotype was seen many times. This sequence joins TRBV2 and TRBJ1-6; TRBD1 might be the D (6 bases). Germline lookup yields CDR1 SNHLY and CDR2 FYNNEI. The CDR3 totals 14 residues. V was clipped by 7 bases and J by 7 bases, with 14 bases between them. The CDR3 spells CASNQRGENSPLHF. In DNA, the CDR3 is TGTGCCAGCAACCAGAGGGGGGAGAATTCACCCCTCCACTTT.

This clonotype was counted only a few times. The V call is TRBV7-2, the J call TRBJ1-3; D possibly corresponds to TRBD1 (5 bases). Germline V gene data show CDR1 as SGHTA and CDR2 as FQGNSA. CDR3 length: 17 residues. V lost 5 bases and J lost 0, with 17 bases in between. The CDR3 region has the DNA TGTGCCAGCAGCCCCCCTCGAAGGGGCAACTCTGGAAACACCATATATTTT. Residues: CASSPPRRGNSGNTIYF.

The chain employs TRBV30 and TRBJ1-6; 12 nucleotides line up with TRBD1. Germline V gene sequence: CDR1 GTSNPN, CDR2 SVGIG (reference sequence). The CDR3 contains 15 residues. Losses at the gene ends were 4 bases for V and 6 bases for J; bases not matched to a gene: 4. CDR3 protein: CAWMPGQGANSPLHF. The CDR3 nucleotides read TGTGCCTGGATGCCGGGACAGGGGGCTAATTCACCCCTCCACTTT.

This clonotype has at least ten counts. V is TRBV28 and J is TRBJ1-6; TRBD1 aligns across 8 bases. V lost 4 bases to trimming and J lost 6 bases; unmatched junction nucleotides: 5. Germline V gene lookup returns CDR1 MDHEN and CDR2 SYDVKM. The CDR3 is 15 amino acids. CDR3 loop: CASSSGGAGNSPLHF. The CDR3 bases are TGTGCCAGCAGTTCAGGGGGCGCGGGTAATTCACCCCTCCACTTT.

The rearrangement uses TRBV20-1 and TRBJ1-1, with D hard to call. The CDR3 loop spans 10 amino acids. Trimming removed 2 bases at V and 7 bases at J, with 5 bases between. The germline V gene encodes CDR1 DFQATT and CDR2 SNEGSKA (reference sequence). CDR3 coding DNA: TGCAGTGCTAGACACCGTGAAGCTTTCTTT. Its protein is CSARHREAFF.

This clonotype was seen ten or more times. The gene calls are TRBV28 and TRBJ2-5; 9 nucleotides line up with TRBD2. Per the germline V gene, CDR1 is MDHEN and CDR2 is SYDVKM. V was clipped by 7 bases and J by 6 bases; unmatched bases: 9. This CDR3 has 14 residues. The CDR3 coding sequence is TGTGCCAGCACCGCGGGGGGGCCGAGCCAGACCCAGTACTTC. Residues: CASTAGGPSQTQYF.

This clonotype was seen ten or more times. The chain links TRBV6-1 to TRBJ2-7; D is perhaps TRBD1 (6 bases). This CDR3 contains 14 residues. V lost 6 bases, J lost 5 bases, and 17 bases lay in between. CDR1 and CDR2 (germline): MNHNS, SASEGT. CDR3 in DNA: TGTGCCAGCAGCCAGGGGCAGGGGAAGCACGAGCAGTACTTC. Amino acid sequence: CASSQGQGKHEQYF.

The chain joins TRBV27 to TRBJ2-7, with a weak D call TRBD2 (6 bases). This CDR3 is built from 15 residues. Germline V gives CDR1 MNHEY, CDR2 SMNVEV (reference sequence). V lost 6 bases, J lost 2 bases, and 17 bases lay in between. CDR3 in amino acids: CASRPPGLAPYEQYF. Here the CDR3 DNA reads TGTGCCAGCAGACCCCCGGGACTGGCGCCCTACGAGCAGTACTTC.

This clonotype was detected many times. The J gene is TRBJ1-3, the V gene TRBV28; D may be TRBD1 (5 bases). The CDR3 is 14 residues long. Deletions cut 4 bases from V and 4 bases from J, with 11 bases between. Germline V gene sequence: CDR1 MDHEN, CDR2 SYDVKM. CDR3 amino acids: CASSSGQRGNTIYF. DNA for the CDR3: TGTGCCAGCAGTTCAGGACAACGAGGAAACACCATATATTTT.

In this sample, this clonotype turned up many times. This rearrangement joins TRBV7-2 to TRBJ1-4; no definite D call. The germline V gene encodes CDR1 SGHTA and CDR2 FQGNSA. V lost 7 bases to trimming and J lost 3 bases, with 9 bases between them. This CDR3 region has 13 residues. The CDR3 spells CASTSRSNEKLFF. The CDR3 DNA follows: TGTGCCAGCACTTCTAGGTCTAATGAAAAACTGTTTTTT.

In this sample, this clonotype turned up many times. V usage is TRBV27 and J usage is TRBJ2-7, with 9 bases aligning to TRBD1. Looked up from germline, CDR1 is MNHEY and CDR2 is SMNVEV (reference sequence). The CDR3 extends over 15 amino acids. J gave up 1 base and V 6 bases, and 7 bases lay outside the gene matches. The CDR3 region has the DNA TGTGCCAGCAGCCCTACGGGACAGGGTTCCTACGAGCAGTACTTC. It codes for CASSPTGQGSYEQYF.

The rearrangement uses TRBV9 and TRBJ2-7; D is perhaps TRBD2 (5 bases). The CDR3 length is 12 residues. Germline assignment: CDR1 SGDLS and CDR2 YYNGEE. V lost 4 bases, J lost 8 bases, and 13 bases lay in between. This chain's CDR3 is CASSLTPGKQYF. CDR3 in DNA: TGTGCCAGCAGCCTTACCCCGGGGAAGCAGTACTTC.

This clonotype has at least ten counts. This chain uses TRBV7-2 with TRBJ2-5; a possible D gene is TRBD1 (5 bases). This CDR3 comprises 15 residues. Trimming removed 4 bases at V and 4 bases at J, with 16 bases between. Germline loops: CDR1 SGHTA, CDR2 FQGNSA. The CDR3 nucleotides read TGTGCCAGCAGCTGGAACGGACAAAGTGGAGAGACCCAGTACTTC. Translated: CASSWNGQSGETQYF.

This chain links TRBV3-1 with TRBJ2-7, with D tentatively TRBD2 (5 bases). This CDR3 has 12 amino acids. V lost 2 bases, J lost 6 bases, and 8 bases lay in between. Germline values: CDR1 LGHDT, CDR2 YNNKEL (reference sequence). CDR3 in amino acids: CASSQIEGEQYF. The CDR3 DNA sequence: TGTGCCAGCAGCCAAATAGAGGGCGAGCAGTACTTC.